The 24 T cell receptor beta chains below come from one sample, sequenced in a study of blood T cell repertoires in COVID-19. Profiling relied on immunoSEQ multiplex PCR, and the TCRdb table lists in-frame clones only, not all of them. The table has around 190,000 clones, roughly 81% seen once; the top ten hold approximately 9.9%. The sample taken for sequencing was peripheral blood. These receptors all come from a woman in her thirties or forties with COVID-19, enrolled during active disease.

The chain carries TRBV6-2 or TRBV6-3 and TRBJ1-2, with 8 bases fitting TRBD1. The CDR3 spans 15 residues. Germline V gene sequence: CDR1 MNHEY, CDR2 SVGEGT. The V and J ends lost 0 bases and 8 bases, in that order; junction bases with no gene match: 8. The CDR3 region has the DNA TGTGCCAGCAGTTACTCGGACAGGGTGAATCAAGGCTACACCTTC. This translates into CASSYSDRVNQGYTF.

This clone was seen a few times. This chain connects TRBV6-1 to TRBJ1-5; possible D gene TRBD1, 5 bases. This CDR3 has 15 residues. From germline, CDR1 is MNHNS and CDR2 SASEGT. Trimming pared 1 base from V and 5 bases from J, leaving 12 bases between. Here the CDR3 DNA reads TGTGCCAGCAGTGAAGTTTGGGGGGGAGATCAGCCCCAGCATTTT. This encodes CASSEVWGGDQPQHF.

J is TRBJ2-6 and V is TRBV5-1; TRBD2 matches at 7 bases. CDR1 and CDR2 (germline): SGHRS, YFSETQ. CDR3 length equals 20 residues. With 2 bases clipped from V and 2 bases from J, the junction kept 16 bases outside the gene matches. The CDR3 spells CASSLGLGRAGPAGANVLTF. The CDR3 DNA sequence: TGCGCCAGCAGCTTAGGTTTGGGGAGGGCCGGGCCTGCTGGGGCCAACGTCCTGACTTTC. The entire variable domain, with the rest obtained from reference TRBV5-1 and TRBJ2-6, is as follows: KAGVTQTPRYLIKTRGQQVTLSCSPISGHRSVSWYQQTPGQGLQFLFEYFSETQRNKGNFPGRFSGRQFSNSRSEMNVSTLELGDSALYLCASSLGLGRAGPAGANVLTFGAGSRLTVL.

The chain combines TRBV9 with TRBJ2-3; the match to TRBD2 covers 13 bases. This CDR3 spans 18 amino acids. V shed 3 bases, J shed 2 bases, and the junction held 9 bases outside the gene matches. Germline CDR1 and CDR2: SGDLS and YYNGEE. The CDR3 DNA reads as TGTGCCAGCAGCGGGGGGGGACTAGCGGGAAGTGTCACAGATACGCAGTATTTT. Translation gives CASSGGGLAGSVTDTQYF.

V is TRBV29-1 and J is TRBJ2-3, with TRBD2 matching over 10 bases. Germline-derived CDR1 and CDR2 are SQVTM and ANQGSEA. The ends lost 7 bases at V and 5 bases at J; junction bases unmatched: 6. The CDR3 extends over 13 amino acids. The CDR3 coding sequence is TGCAGCGGGGGGACTAGCGCGGAAGATACGCAGTATTTT. Encoded protein: CSGGTSAEDTQYF.

This chain connects TRBV30 to TRBJ1-1; a weak D match, TRBD1 (5 bases). The V end lost 3 bases, the J end lost 3 bases, and 11 bases lay between the germline ends. CDR1 and CDR2 (germline): GTSNPN, SVGIG (reference sequence). CDR3 length equals 13 residues. DNA for the CDR3: TGTGCCTGGAGGAGTCAGGGTGACACTGAAGCTTTCTTT. Protein: CAWRSQGDTEAFF.

CDR3 sequence (DNA): TGTGCCAGCAGCCAAGATCTTCACCGAGAGATCTATGGCTACACCTTC. It is translated as CASSQDLHREIYGYTF. The rearrangement links TRBV3-1 (or the pseudogene TRBV3-2) to TRBJ1-2; no clear D. V gave up 0 bases and J gave up 4 bases, with 15 bases separating them. The CDR3 contains 16 residues. Germline V gene data show CDR1 as LGHDT and CDR2 as YNNKEL (reference sequence).

The chain is built from TRBV6-5 and TRBJ1-2; 8 nucleotides align to TRBD1. This CDR3 has 14 residues. The V and J ends lost 5 bases and 2 bases, in that order; junction bases with no gene match: 4. Germline V gene sequence: CDR1 MNHEY, CDR2 SVGAGI. CDR3 DNA sequence: TGTGCCAGCAGTACTAGACAGGGGAACTATGGCTACACCTTC. Residues: CASSTRQGNYGYTF.

The chain employs TRBV9 and TRBJ1-1, with no clear D. Trimming removed 4 bases from V and 0 bases from J, with 13 bases in between. Germline V gene sequence: CDR1 SGDLS, CDR2 YYNGEE. The CDR3 covers 15 residues. The CDR3 reads CASSPEVGMNTEAFF. The CDR3 coding sequence is TGTGCCAGCAGCCCAGAGGTCGGTATGAACACTGAAGCTTTCTTT. Full variable domain (rest looked up from reference TRBV9 and TRBJ1-1): DSGVTQTPKHLITATGQRVTLRCSPRSGDLSVYWYQQSLDQGLQFLIQYYNGEERAKGNILERFSAQQFPDLHSELNLSSLELGDSALYFCASSPEVGMNTEAFFGQGTRLTVV.

The rearrangement joins TRBV30 to TRBJ1-4; D unresolved. V was clipped by 1 base and J by 8 bases, with 17 bases between them. CDR1 and CDR2 from the germline V gene are GTSNPN and SVGIG (reference sequence). The CDR3 spans 15 residues. The CDR3 protein is CAWSGLNGVGEKLFF. DNA for the CDR3: TGTGCCTGGAGTGGCCTGAACGGGGTGGGGGAAAAACTGTTTTTT.

The genes are TRBV20-1 and TRBJ2-1; D call uncertain. CDR3 length: 12 residues. V dropped 3 bases and J dropped 10 bases, with 13 bases sitting between them. Germline V gene sequence: CDR1 DFQATT, CDR2 SNEGSKA (reference sequence). Written as DNA, the CDR3 is TGCAGTGCTAGTGCCCACGGTTGGGAGCAGTTCTTC. Protein product: CSASAHGWEQFF.

Remarks on this clone: Other DNA sequences in this sample translate to the same CDR3. The chain employs TRBV30 and TRBJ1-2; no clear D. The CDR3 spans 12 residues. V lost 3 bases and J lost 4, with 9 bases in between. Germline assignment: CDR1 GTSNPN and CDR2 SVGIG (reference sequence). CDR3 loop: CAWSVSGYGYTF. Here the CDR3 DNA reads TGTGCCTGGAGCGTGTCGGGCTATGGCTACACCTTC.

Here the CDR3 DNA reads TGTGCCAGCTCACCAGGGGCAGGGGCGCTGTATGGCTACACCTTC. Residues: CASSPGAGALYGYTF. This sequence joins TRBV18 and TRBJ1-2; a weak D match, TRBD1 (6 bases). The CDR3 spans 15 residues. V was shortened by 2 bases and J by 5 bases, with 15 bases between the two germline ends. The germline V gene has CDR1 KGHSH and CDR2 LQKENI.

The V and J genes are TRBV18 and TRBJ2-5, with 11 bases matching TRBD2. V lost 5 bases to trimming and J lost 2 bases; unmatched junction nucleotides: 7. Germline lookup yields CDR1 KGHSH and CDR2 LQKENI. The CDR3 covers 16 residues. The CDR3 sequence is CASSTIAGGPQETQYF. The CDR3 region has the DNA TGTGCCAGCTCAACGATAGCGGGAGGGCCGCAAGAGACCCAGTACTTC.

The rearrangement uses TRBV29-1 and TRBJ1-1; D may be TRBD1 (5 bases). There are 13 residues in the CDR3. With 4 bases removed from V and 1 base from J, the gap between germline ends came to 10 bases. Germline values: CDR1 SQVTM, CDR2 ANQGSEA. The CDR3 is CSVVDRTNTEAFF. CDR3 DNA sequence: TGCAGCGTTGTTGACAGAACGAACACTGAAGCTTTCTTT.

As DNA, the CDR3 is TGTGCCAGCAGCTTAGATGGAGAAGATACGCAGTATTTT. This sequence encodes CASSLDGEDTQYF. The rearrangement joins TRBV11-2 to TRBJ2-3; D gene uncertain. Germline-derived CDR1 and CDR2 are SGHAT and FQNNGV. CDR3 size: 13 residues. Between the trimmed V and J ends, which lost 0 bases and 5 bases, there was a span of 6 bases.

This clone was detected only once. The chain carries TRBV15 and TRBJ1-5; weak D call: TRBD1 (5 bases). V gave up 5 bases and J gave up 4 bases, with 9 bases separating them. Per germline, CDR1 LNHNV and CDR2 YYDKDF (reference sequence). CDR3 length equals 13 residues. The CDR3 spells CATSPPGNQPQHF. The CDR3 DNA reads TGTGCCACCAGCCCCCCAGGGAATCAGCCCCAGCATTTT.

The gene calls are TRBV5-6 and TRBJ2-5; 11 nucleotides match TRBD2. Germline trimming cut 5 bases from V and 7 bases from J; bases unmatched to any gene: 10. CDR1 and CDR2 (germline): SGHDT, YYEEEE. This CDR3 region has 15 residues. The CDR3 is CASSRTGTSGRTQYF. As DNA, the CDR3 is TGTGCCAGCAGTAGGACCGGGACTAGCGGAAGGACCCAGTACTTC.

As regards this clone: This sample also contains other DNA sequences that code for the same CDR3. This chain uses TRBV18 with TRBJ2-5, with 8 positions matching TRBD1. V lost 4 bases to trimming and J lost 4 bases; unmatched junction nucleotides: 2. The CDR3 totals 13 residues. CDR1 and CDR2 (germline): KGHSH, LQKENI. The CDR3 sequence: CASSRDRGETQYF. The CDR3 bases are TGTGCCAGCTCACGAGACAGGGGAGAGACCCAGTACTTC.

This rearrangement joins TRBV5-1 to TRBJ1-5; D is undetermined. The length of the CDR3 is 14 residues. Trimming removed 0 bases at V and 3 bases at J, with 7 bases between. Germline loops: CDR1 SGHRS, CDR2 YFSETQ. CDR3 nucleotide sequence: TGCGCCAGCAGCTTGGACCAGAACAATCAGCCCCAGCATTTT. This gives the protein CASSLDQNNQPQHF.

V and J are TRBV27 and TRBJ2-1, with 7 nucleotides matching TRBD1. V shed 2 bases, J shed 8 bases, and the junction held 3 bases outside the gene matches. The germline V gene has CDR1 MNHEY and CDR2 SMNVEV (reference sequence). The CDR3 is 13 residues long. As DNA, the CDR3 is TGTGCCAGCAGTTTAATAGACAGGGATGAGCAGTTCTTC. Translation gives CASSLIDRDEQFF.

In DNA, the CDR3 is TGTGCCAGCAGTGAAGAGGACACGAGCTCCTACAATGAGCAGTTCTTC. Residues: CASSEEDTSSYNEQFF. The rearrangement joins TRBV2 to TRBJ2-1; TRBD1 might be the D (5 bases). Looked up from germline, CDR1 is SNHLY and CDR2 is FYNNEI. Between the trimmed V and J ends, which lost 1 base and 0 bases, there was a span of 10 bases. The CDR3 spans 16 residues.

The chain has TRBV9 and TRBJ2-3, with 8 nucleotides matching TRBD2. The J segment lost 1 base and the V segment lost 0 bases, leaving 4 bases of the junction unmatched. Germline CDR1 is SGDLS and CDR2 is YYNGEE. The CDR3 is made up of 16 amino acids. The CDR3 here is CASSVGLAGRTDTQYF. Here the CDR3 DNA reads TGTGCCAGCAGCGTAGGTTTAGCGGGGCGCACAGATACGCAGTATTTT.

The chain employs TRBV12-3 or TRBV12-4 and TRBJ1-6; tentatively, D is TRBD1 (5 bases). The CDR3 sequence is 13 residues long. The ends were cut back, 6 bases at V and 5 bases at J, with 8 bases in the middle. This chain's CDR3 is CASSWGDNSPLHF. CDR3 bases: TGTGCCAGCAGCTGGGGGGATAATTCACCCCTCCACTTT.